The clone carrying this T cell receptor (beta chain) appeared once. As processed by the authors: For nucleated cells, counts were estimated from reference gene primer amplification. Generated by immunoSEQ multiplex PCR, the TCRdb table keeps only in-frame clones and is missing some. That table supplies the V and J calls and clone size; D and trimming were determined from the DNA. The sample consists of about 230,000 clones, approximately 88% of them appearing once. The data belong to a study of blood T cell repertoires in COVID-19. Across the whole study: Samples of COVID-19 (acute and convalescent) were obtained from the United States, Italy and Spain. PBMCs, B-cell-depleted T cells, or T cells were the source of the cDNA or gDNA that made up the material.

CDR3 length: 19 amino acids. The J segment lost 4 bases and the V segment lost 1 base, leaving 10 bases of the junction unmatched. Germline CDR1 SEHNR, CDR2 FQNEAQ (reference sequence). The sequencing sample was made of peripheral blood. The chain carries TRBV7-9 and TRBJ2-4; TRBD2 matches at 13 bases. The sequence was obtained from a man aged 40-49 years with acute or convalescent COVID-19. The CDR3: CASSLGGLAGEMRKNIQYF. The CDR3, as DNA: TGTGCCAGCAGCTTAGGTGGACTAGCGGGGGAGATGAGGAAAAACATTCAGTACTTC. The full variable domain, in which reference TRBV7-9 and TRBJ2-4 provide the parts outside the CDR3, is DTGVSQNPRHKITKRGQNVTFRCDPISEHNRLYWYRQTLGQGPEFLTYFQNEAQLEKSRLLSDRFSAERPKGSFSTLEIQRTEQGDSAMYLCASSLGGLAGEMRKNIQYFGAGTRLSVL.